This T cell receptor (beta chain) originates from a study of blood T cell repertoires in COVID-19. Study context: There were acute and convalescent COVID-19 samples, and they came from the United States, Italy and Spain.

The Seattle site enrolled patients during active infection and followed them longitudinally. Clones were read by immunoSEQ multiplex PCR, and TCRdb kept only the in-frame ones, dropping some. Of about 530,000 clones detected, 85% to 90% appear once; the ten largest clones hold less than 9.5%. Germline V gene data show CDR1 as GTSNPN and CDR2 as SVGIG (reference sequence). V shed 3 bases and J shed 2 bases, with 21 bases lying between them. This CDR3 is built from 17 residues. The chain carries TRBV30 and TRBJ2-3, with TRBD1 as a possible D gene (6 bases). The TCR originated in a woman between 45 and 60 years old with COVID-19, enrolled during active disease. Sequencing was carried out using peripheral blood. CDR3 in DNA: TGTGCCTGGAGGGGAAAAATCAGGGGAAAGGTCACAGATACGCAGTATTTT. Translation: CAWRGKIRGKVTDTQYF. The full variable domain, completed using reference TRBV30 and TRBJ2-3, is SQTIHQWPATLVQPVGSPLSLECTVEGTSNPNLYWYRQAAGRGLQLLFYSVGIGQISSEVPQNLSASRPQDRQFILSSKKLLLSDSGFYLCAWRGKIRGKVTDTQYFGPGTRLTVL.